The clone carrying this TCR beta chain was counted only a few times. Its specificity is not known. The data originate from a study of beta chain features in type 1 diabetes. The entirety of the isolated RNA underwent reverse transcription, so expressed TCRB transcripts were sequenced. The data were produced by immunoSEQ multiplex PCR, yet TCRdb's version contains in-frame clones alone and is incomplete. This repertoire shows about 230,000 clones, over 9.5% found once; its top ten account for about 0.037%. Study-wide findings and caveats: Equally in patients and controls, PCR might preferentially amplify shorter templates.

The receptor was isolated from a woman under 30 in good health. Sequenced sample: naive CD4+ T cells from blood.

The CDR3 DNA reads TGTGCCAGCAGCCCCGGAGGGGCGGGGAGCAATGAGCAGTTCTTC. Translation gives CASSPGGAGSNEQFF. The genes are TRBV9 and TRBJ2-1; possible D gene TRBD2, 6 bases. V lost 4 bases, J lost 6 bases, and 17 bases lay in between. CDR1 is SGDLS and CDR2 is YYNGEE in the germline V gene. The CDR3 consists of 15 residues.